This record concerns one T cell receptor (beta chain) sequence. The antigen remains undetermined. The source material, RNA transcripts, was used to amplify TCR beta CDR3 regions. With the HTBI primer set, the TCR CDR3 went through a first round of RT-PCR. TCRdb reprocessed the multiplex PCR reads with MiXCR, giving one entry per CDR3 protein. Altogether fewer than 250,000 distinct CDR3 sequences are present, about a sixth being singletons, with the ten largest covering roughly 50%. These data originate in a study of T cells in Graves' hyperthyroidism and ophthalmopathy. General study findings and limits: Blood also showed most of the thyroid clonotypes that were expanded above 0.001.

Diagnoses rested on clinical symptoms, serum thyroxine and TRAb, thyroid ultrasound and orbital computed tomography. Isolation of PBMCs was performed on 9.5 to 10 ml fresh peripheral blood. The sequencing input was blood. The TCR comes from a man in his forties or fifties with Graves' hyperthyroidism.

The CDR3 here is CASSPGDSNEKLFF. DNA for the CDR3: TGTGCCAGCTCCCCGGGGGACAGCAATGAAAAACTGTTTTTT. This chain joins TRBV18 and TRBJ1-4; 7 positions agree with TRBD1. The CDR3 totals 14 residues. The V segment lost 6 bases and the J segment 5 bases; nucleotides outside the gene matches: 6. In germline, CDR1 is KGHSH, CDR2 LQKENI.